The present TCR beta chain was sequenced within a study of tumor-infiltrating lymphocytes in primary liver carcinoma. The CDR3 is 13 residues long. The V segment lost 2 bases and the J segment 4 bases; nucleotides outside the gene matches: 2. Germline CDR1 is SQVTM and CDR2 is ANQGSEA. This clonotype was counted ten times or more. Starting material of around 490 ng total RNA yielded TCR beta cDNA via a constant-region primer. Three nested multiplex PCR rounds, a slightly modified ARM-PCR method, built the TCR beta libraries. PCR rounds one and two used TRBV1-TRBV30 forward primers with a C-beta reverse primer for roughly 10 cycles each. Each CDR3 protein gets one entry after TCRdb re-called the multiplex PCR reads with MiXCR. Of fewer than 400,000 distinct CDR3 sequences listed, approximately 54% were seen once; the top ten hold approximately 15%. Germline DNA was extracted too, while blood RNA derived from unsorted whole blood.

Sequenced material: peripheral blood. The rearrangement joins TRBV29-1 to TRBJ2-5; 9 bases fit TRBD1. The origin of this receptor is a woman aged 30 to 39 with primary liver carcinoma and hepatitis B virus infection. CDR3 DNA sequence: TGCAGCGTTGAAACAGGGGGCAGAGAGACCCAGTACTTC. Amino acids: CSVETGGRETQYF.